This T cell receptor beta chain was recorded in a study of T cells in Graves' hyperthyroidism and ophthalmopathy. About the research overall: At initial diagnosis, before any treatment had begun, peripheral blood was obtained. General study results and limits: The majority of expanded thyroid clonotypes above 0.001 also appeared in blood. Ophthalmopathy was predicted by the model a median of 6.5 months ahead of onset.

This clonotype has at least ten counts. As yet, its antigen is unknown. TCR beta CDR3 regions were amplified from RNA transcripts. RT-PCR in the first round (using the HTBI primer set) targeted the TCR CDR3. Via MiXCR, TCRdb re-called the multiplex PCR reads, giving one row per CDR3 protein. The sample gives approximately 700,000 distinct CDR3 sequences, approximately 16% of which show up once; roughly 8% is in the top ten. Trimming removed 6 bases at V and 0 bases at J, with 3 bases between. CDR1 is KGHSH, CDR2 LQKENI, per germline. The CDR3 sequence is 12 residues long. Researchers defined stable Graves' hyperthyroidism as no ophthalmopathy progression within 18 months.

The sample was blood. The V call is TRBV18, the J call TRBJ1-3; D not certain. This receptor was taken from a man aged 18 to 30 with Graves' hyperthyroidism. The CDR3 nucleotides are TGTGCCAGCTCGACCTCTGGAAACACCATATATTTT. Protein: CASSTSGNTIYF.